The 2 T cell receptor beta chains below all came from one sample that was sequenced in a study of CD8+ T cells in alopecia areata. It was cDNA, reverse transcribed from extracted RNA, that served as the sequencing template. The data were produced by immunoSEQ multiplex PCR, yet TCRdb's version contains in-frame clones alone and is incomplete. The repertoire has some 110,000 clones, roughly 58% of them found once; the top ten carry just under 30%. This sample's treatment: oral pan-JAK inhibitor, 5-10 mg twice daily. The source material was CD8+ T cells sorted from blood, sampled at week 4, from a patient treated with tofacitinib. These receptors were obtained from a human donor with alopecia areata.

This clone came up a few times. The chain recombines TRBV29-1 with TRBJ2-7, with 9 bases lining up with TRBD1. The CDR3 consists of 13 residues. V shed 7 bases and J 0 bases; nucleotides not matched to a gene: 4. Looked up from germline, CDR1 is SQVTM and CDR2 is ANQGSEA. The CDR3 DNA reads TGCAGCGGAGGACAGGGGAGCTCCTACGAGCAGTACTTC. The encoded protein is CSGGQGSSYEQYF.

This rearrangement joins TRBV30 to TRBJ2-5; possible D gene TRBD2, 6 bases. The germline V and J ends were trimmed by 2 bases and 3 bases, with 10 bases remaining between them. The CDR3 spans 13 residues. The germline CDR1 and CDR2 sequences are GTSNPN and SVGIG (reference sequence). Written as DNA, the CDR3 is TGTGCCTGGAGTATAGGGGAGGAAGAGACCCAGTACTTC. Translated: CAWSIGEEETQYF.